This entry lists 6 T cell receptor beta chains sequenced from one sample in a study of blood T cell repertoires in COVID-19. Sequenced by immunoSEQ multiplex PCR; TCRdb stores in-frame clones only, minus some. This table has approximately 360,000 clones, approximately 89% appearing once. The sequenced sample was PBMCs or T cells enriched from blood (not recorded which). These receptors all stem from a man aged 40-55 years in a cohort exposed to, infected with or recovered from COVID-19 (not recorded which).

The rearrangement links TRBV5-4 to TRBJ2-5; perhaps TRBD2 as D (5 bases). The V and J ends lost 4 bases and 5 bases respectively, with 6 bases between them. Germline V gives CDR1 SGHNT, CDR2 YYREEE (reference sequence). The CDR3 runs to 11 residues. The CDR3 DNA reads TGTGCCAGCAGCACTAGGGAGACCCAGTACTTC. Residues: CASSTRETQYF.

The V call is TRBV5-4, the J call TRBJ2-5; the match to TRBD1 covers 12 bases. Germline V CDR1 and CDR2: SGHNT, YYREEE (reference sequence). Trimming at V came to 0 bases and at J to 5 bases, leaving 8 bases not matched to a gene. This CDR3 comprises 17 residues. CDR3 coding DNA: TGTGCCAGCAGCTTGGCAAGGGGACAGGGGGCTTGGGAGACCCAGTACTTC. It encodes CASSLARGQGAWETQYF.

This chain joins TRBV7-9 and TRBJ2-2, with TRBD2 identical over 13 bases. The germline V gene encodes CDR1 SEHNR and CDR2 FQNEAQ (reference sequence). The V gene end was trimmed by 7 bases and the J gene end by 8 bases; junction bases not matched to a gene: 7. The CDR3 consists of 15 residues. The CDR3 bases are TGTGCCAGCACACTAGCGGGAGGGCTGGCGGGGGAGCTGTTTTTT. This gives the protein CASTLAGGLAGELFF. The full variable domain, rest sourced from reference TRBV7-9 and TRBJ2-2, is DTGVSQNPRHKITKRGQNVTFRCDPISEHNRLYWYRQTLGQGPEFLTYFQNEAQLEKSRLLSDRFSAERPKGSFSTLEIQRTEQGDSAMYLCASTLAGGLAGELFFGEGSRLTVL.

This sequence joins TRBV28 and TRBJ1-1; D call uncertain. This CDR3 has 11 amino acids. The germline gives CDR1 MDHEN, CDR2 SYDVKM. Trimming pared 5 bases from V and 10 bases from J, leaving 11 bases between. The CDR3 loop is CASSTPRGAFF. CDR3 DNA sequence: TGTGCCAGCAGTACTCCTCGAGGAGCTTTCTTT.

This clone was detected once. The rearrangement links TRBV14 to TRBJ1-1, with D possibly being TRBD1 (5 bases). Germline lookup yields CDR1 SGHDN and CDR2 FVKESK. V was shortened by 2 bases and J by 0 bases, with 10 bases between the two germline ends. The CDR3 spans 15 residues. CDR3 amino acids: CASSQITGLNTEAFF. Here the CDR3 DNA reads TGTGCCAGCAGCCAAATTACAGGTTTGAACACTGAAGCTTTCTTT.

This rearrangement joins TRBV27 to TRBJ2-3; D remains ambiguous. The V gene's germline CDR1 is MNHEY and CDR2 SMNVEV (reference sequence). With 5 bases removed from V and 6 bases from J, the gap between germline ends came to 6 bases. CDR3 size: 11 residues. CDR3 in amino acids: CASSRGDTQYF. The CDR3 nucleotides are TGTGCCAGCAGTAGAGGCGATACGCAGTATTTT.